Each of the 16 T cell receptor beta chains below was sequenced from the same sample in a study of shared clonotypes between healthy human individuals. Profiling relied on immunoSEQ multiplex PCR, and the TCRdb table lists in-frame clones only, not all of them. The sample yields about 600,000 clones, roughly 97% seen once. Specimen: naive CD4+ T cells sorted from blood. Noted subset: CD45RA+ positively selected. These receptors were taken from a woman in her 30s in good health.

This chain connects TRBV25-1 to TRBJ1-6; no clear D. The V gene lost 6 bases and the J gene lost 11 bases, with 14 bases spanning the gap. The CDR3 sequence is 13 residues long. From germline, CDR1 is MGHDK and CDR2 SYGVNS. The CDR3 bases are TGTGCCAGCAGCCGATCGAGAGAAGCACCCCTCCACTTT. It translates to CASSRSREAPLHF.

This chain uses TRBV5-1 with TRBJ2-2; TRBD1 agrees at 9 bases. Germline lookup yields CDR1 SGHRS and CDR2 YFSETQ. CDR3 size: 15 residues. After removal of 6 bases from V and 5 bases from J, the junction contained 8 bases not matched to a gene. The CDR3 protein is CASTVLGQGTGELFF. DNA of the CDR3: TGCGCCAGCACGGTCCTGGGACAGGGAACCGGGGAGCTGTTTTTT.

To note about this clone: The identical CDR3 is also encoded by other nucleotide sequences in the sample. CDR3 coding DNA: TGTGCCAGCAGTTTAAGAGGGAACTATGGCTACACCTTC. Its translation is CASSLRGNYGYTF. The chain joins TRBV28 to TRBJ1-2, with no clear D. CDR3 length: 13 residues. Trimming took off 2 bases at V and 2 bases at J, with 6 bases between the two ends. CDR1 and CDR2 (germline): MDHEN, SYDVKM.

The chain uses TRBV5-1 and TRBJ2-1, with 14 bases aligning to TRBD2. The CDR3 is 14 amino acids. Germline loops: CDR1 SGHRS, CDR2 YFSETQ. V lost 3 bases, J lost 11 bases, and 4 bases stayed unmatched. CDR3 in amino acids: CASSSGLAGEKQFF. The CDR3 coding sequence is TGCGCCAGCAGCTCGGGACTAGCGGGAGAGAAGCAGTTCTTC. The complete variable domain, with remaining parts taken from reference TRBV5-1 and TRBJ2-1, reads KAGVTQTPRYLIKTRGQQVTLSCSPISGHRSVSWYQQTPGQGLQFLFEYFSETQRNKGNFPGRFSGRQFSNSRSEMNVSTLELGDSALYLCASSSGLAGEKQFFGPGTRLTVL.

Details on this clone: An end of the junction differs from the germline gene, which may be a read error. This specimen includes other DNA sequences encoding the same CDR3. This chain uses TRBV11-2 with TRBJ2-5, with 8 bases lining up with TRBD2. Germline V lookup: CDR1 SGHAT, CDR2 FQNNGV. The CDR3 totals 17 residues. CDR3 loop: CASSLVPSGSVPETQYF. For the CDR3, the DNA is TGTGCCAGTAGCTTAGTACCCAGCGGGAGTGTCCCAGAGACCCAGTACTTC.

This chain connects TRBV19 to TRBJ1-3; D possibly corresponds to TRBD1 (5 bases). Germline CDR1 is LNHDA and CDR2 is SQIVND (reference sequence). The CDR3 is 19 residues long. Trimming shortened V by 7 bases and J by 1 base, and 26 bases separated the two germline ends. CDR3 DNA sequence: TGTGCCAGTATGGGGGGGACTACGAACCAAAGAATTTCTGGAAACACCATATATTTT. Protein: CASMGGTTNQRISGNTIYF.

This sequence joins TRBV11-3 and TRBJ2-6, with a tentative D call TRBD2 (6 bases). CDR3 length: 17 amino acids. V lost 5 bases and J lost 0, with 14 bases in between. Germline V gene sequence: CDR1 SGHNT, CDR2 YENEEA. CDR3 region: CASSLRGPTSGANVLTF. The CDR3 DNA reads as TGTGCCAGCAGCCTGCGGGGCCCGACCTCTGGGGCCAACGTCCTGACTTTC.

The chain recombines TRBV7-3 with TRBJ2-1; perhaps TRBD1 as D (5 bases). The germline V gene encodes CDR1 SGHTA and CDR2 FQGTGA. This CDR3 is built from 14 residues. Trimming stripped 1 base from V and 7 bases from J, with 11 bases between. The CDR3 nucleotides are TGTGCCAGCAGCTTAAATCGCAGGGCTAATGAGCAGTTCTTC. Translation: CASSLNRRANEQFF. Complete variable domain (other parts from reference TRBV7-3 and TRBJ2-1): GAGVSQTPSNKVTEKGKYVELRCDPISGHTALYWYRQSLGQGPEFLIYFQGTGAADDSGLPNDRFFAVRPEGSVSTLKIQRTERGDSAVYLCASSLNRRANEQFFGPGTRLTVL.

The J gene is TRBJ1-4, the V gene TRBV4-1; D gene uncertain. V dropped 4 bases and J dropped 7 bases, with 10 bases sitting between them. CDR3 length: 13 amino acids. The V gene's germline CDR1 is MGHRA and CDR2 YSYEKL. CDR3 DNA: TGCGCCAGCAGCCTACTTAGCGGTGAAAAACTGTTTTTT. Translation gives CASSLLSGEKLFF.

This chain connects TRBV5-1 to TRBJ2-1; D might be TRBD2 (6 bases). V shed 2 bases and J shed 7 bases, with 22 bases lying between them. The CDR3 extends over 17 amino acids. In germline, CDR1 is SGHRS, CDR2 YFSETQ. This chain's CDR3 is CASSFGAQRRVGNEQFF. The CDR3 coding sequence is TGCGCCAGCAGCTTTGGGGCCCAGCGGAGGGTTGGGAATGAGCAGTTCTTC.

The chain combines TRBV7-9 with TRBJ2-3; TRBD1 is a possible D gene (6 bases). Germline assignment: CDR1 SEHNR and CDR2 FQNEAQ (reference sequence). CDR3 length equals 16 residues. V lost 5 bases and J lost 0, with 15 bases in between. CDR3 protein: CASSPRPDRSTDTQYF. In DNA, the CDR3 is TGTGCCAGCAGCCCACGACCGGACAGAAGCACAGATACGCAGTATTTT.

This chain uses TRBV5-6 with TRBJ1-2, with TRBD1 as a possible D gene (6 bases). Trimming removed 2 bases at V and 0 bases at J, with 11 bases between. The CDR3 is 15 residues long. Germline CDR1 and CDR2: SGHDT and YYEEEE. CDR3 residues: CASSFISGANYGYTF. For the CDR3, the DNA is TGTGCCAGCAGCTTTATTTCAGGGGCTAACTATGGCTACACCTTC.

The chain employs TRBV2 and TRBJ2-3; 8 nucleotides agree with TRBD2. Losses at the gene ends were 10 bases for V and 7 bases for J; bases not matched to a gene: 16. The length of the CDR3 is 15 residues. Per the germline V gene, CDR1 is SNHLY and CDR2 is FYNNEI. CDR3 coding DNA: TGTGCCACCAGACCCGGGACTAGTGGGGGGTATACGCAGTATTTT. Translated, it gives CATRPGTSGGYTQYF.

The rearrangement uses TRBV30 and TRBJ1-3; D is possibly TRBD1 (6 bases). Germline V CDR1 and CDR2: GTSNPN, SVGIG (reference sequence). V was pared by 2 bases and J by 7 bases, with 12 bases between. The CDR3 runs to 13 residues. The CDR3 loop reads CAWSSGTMNTIYF. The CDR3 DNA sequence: TGTGCCTGGAGTTCAGGGACAATGAACACCATATATTTT.

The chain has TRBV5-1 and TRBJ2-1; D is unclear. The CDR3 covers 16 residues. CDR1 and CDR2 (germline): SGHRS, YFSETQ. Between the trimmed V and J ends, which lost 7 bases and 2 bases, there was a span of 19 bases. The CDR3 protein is CASQDPDAYTYNEQFF. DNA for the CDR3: TGCGCCAGCCAGGACCCGGACGCCTACACCTACAATGAGCAGTTCTTC.

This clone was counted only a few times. DNA for the CDR3: TGTGCCAGCAGTCGTATGCTAGGTGGGGATAACACTGAAGCTTTCTTT. Protein sequence: CASSRMLGGDNTEAFF. This sequence joins TRBV28 and TRBJ1-1, with D unresolved. V lost 5 bases and J lost 2, with 18 bases in between. The germline gives CDR1 MDHEN, CDR2 SYDVKM. This CDR3 has 16 amino acids.